This T cell receptor (beta chain) was documented in a study of OX40 agonist ivuxolimab in advanced cancers. Study context: The dose-escalation cohort was about 83% male, with a mean age of around 54 years, ranging roughly 20 to 90. Study results and limitations: Normalized T-cell clonal expansion was also low in a subset of nonresponders. More expanded clones were found, on average, in CD8+ than in CD4+ T cells.

The assay was immunoSEQ multiplex PCR, and TCRdb's table has in-frame clones only and misses some. Among 70,000 to 75,000 clones listed, approximately 80% were seen once. With respect to this clone: Antigen specificity is unknown.

V lost 0 bases to trimming and J lost 4 bases, with 10 bases between them. This CDR3 has 15 residues. The germline gives CDR1 SGHTA, CDR2 FQGNSA. Blood got drawn at baseline, again on cycle 4 day 1, and then on cycle 7 day 1. Sequences were derived from CD4+ or CD8+ T cells sorted from blood, sampled in a trial of the OX40 agonist ivuxolimab. The TCR originated in an adult with an advanced solid tumor such as melanoma, head and neck, liver or kidney cancer. This chain uses TRBV7-2 with TRBJ2-1; perhaps TRBD2 as D (6 bases). The CDR3 DNA sequence: TGTGCCAGCAGCTTAGCGACTAGTAGGTACAATGAGCAGTTCTTC. Its protein product is CASSLATSRYNEQFF.